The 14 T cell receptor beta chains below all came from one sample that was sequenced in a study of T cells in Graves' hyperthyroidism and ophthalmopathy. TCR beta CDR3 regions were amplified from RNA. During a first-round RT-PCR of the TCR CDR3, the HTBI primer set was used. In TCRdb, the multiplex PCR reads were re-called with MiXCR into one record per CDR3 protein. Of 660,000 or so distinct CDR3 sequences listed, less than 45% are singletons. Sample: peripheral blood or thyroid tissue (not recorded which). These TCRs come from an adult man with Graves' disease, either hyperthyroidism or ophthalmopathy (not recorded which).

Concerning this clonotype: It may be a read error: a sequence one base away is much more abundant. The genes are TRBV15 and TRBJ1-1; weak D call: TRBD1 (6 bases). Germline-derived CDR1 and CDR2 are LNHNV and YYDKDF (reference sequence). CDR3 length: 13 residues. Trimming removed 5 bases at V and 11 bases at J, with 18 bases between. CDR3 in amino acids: CATSGGEGGGAFF. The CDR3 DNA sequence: TGTGCCACCAGCGGAGGGGAGGGGGGTGGTGCTTTCTTT.

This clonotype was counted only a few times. The DNA for the CDR3 is TGTGCCAGCAGTTGGACGGCTCTGAACACTGAAGCTTTCTTT. Translated, it gives CASSWTALNTEAFF. The V and J genes are TRBV12-3 or TRBV12-4 and TRBJ1-1; D unresolved. Deletions cut 4 bases from V and 0 bases from J, with 9 bases between. There are 14 residues in the CDR3.

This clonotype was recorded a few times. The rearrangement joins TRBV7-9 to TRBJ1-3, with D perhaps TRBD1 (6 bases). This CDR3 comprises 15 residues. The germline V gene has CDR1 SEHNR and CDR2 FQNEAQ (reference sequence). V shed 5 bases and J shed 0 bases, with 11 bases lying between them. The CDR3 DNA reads TGTGCCAGCAGCCCCGGACAGTACTCTGGAAACACCATATATTTT. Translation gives CASSPGQYSGNTIYF.

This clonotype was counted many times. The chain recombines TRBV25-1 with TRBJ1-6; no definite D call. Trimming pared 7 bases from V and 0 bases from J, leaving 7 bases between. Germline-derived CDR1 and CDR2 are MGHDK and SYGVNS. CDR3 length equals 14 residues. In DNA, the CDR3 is TGTGCCAGCAAGAGCAGCTCCTATAATTCACCCCTCCACTTT. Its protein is CASKSSSYNSPLHF.

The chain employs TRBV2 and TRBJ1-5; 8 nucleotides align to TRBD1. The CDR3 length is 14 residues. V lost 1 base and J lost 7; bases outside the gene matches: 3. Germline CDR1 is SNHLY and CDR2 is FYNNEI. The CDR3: CASSEGTGFQPQHF. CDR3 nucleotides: TGTGCCAGCAGTGAAGGGACAGGGTTCCAGCCCCAGCATTTT.

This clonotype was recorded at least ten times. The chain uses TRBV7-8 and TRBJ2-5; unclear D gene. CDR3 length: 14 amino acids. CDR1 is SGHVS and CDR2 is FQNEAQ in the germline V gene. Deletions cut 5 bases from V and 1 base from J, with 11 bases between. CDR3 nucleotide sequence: TGTGCCAGCAGCCCGACTCGGGTCCAAGAGACCCAGTACTTC. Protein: CASSPTRVQETQYF.

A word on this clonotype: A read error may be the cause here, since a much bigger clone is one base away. Here the CDR3 reads CASRGGTYGYTF. The CDR3 DNA is TGCGCCAGCCGGGGCGGGACCTATGGCTACACCTTC. The chain recombines TRBV10-2 with TRBJ1-2, with TRBD1 as a possible D gene (5 bases). Trimming shortened V by 8 bases and J by 4 bases, and 11 bases separated the two germline ends. The CDR3 runs 12 residues. Germline loops: CDR1 WSHSY, CDR2 SAAADI.

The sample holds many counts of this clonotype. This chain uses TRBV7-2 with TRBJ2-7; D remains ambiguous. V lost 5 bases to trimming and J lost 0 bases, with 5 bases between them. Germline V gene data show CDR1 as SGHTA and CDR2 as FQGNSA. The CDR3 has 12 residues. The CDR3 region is CASSRNSYEQYF. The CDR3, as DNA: TGTGCCAGCAGCCGCAACTCCTACGAGCAGTACTTC.

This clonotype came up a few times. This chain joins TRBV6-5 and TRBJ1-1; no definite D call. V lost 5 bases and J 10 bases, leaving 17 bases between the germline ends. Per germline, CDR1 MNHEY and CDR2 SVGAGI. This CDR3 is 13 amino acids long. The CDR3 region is CASSEAVGWGAFF. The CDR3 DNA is TGTGCCAGCAGTGAGGCCGTAGGCTGGGGAGCTTTCTTT.

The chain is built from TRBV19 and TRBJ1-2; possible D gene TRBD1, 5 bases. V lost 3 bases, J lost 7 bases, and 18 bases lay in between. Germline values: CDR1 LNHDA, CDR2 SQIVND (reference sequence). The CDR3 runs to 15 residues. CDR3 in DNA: TGTGCCAGTAGTATGGACGAGGACGGGGGTCCTGGCTACACCTTC. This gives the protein CASSMDEDGGPGYTF.

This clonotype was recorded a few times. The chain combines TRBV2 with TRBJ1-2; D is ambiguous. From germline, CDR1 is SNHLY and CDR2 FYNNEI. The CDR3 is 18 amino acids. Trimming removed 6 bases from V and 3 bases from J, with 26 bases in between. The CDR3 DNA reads TGTGCCAGCAGCATACAATCCCCCGCCCCCCAGATACACTATGGCTACACCTTC. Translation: CASSIQSPAPQIHYGYTF.

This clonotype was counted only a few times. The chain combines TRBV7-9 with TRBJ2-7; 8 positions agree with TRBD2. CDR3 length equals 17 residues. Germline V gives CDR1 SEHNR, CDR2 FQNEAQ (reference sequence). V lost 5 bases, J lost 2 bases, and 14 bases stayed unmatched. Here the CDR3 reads CASSLIQTPGLAYEQYF. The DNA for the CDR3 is TGTGCCAGCAGCCTGATCCAAACGCCGGGACTAGCCTACGAGCAGTACTTC.

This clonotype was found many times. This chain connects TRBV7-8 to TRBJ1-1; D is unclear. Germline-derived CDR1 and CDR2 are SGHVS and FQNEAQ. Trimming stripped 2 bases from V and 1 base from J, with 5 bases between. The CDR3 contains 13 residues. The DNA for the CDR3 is TGTGCCAGCAGCTTAACCCGGAACACTGAAGCTTTCTTT. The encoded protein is CASSLTRNTEAFF.

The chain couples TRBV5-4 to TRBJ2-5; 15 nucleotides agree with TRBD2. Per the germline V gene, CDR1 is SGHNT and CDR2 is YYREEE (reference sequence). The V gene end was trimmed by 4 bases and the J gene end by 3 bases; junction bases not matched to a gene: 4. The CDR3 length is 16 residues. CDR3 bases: TGTGCCAGCAGCACGGGACTAGCGGGGGGTGAAGAGACCCAGTACTTC. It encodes CASSTGLAGGEETQYF.